This section outlines one TCR beta chain sequence together with its context. Study processing details: Amplification of reference gene primers was used by the study to estimate nucleated cell counts. The protocol was immunoSEQ multiplex PCR, while the TCRdb copy is restricted to in-frame clones and leaves out a portion. V and J calls and clone size are copied from that table; D and trimming were computed from the DNA. This table holds 95,000 to 120,000 clones, 75% to 90% found once. These data come from a study of blood T cell repertoires in COVID-19. Study background: The cDNA or gDNA used as material had been derived from T cells, B-cell-depleted T cells, or PBMCs.

While infection was still active, Seattle patients were enrolled and then followed longitudinally. Germline V CDR1 and CDR2: SGHNT, YENEEA. CDR3 length: 15 amino acids. With V trimmed by 5 bases and J by 5 bases, 7 bases remained unmatched. The chain joins TRBV11-3 to TRBJ2-1; 9 nucleotides agree with TRBD1. Specimen: peripheral blood. This receptor was identified in a woman in her fifties or sixties with COVID-19, enrolled during active disease. CDR3 in DNA: TGTGCCAGCAGCCCCGGGACAGGGCCCCACAATGAGCAGTTCTTC. Protein: CASSPGTGPHNEQFF. The full variable domain, with the rest looked up from reference TRBV11-3 and TRBJ2-1, is EAGVVQSPRYKIIEKKQPVAFWCNPISGHNTLYWYLQNLGQGPELLIRYENEEAVDDSQLPKDRFSAERLKGVDSTLKIQPAELGDSAVYLCASSPGTGPHNEQFFGPGTRLTVL.